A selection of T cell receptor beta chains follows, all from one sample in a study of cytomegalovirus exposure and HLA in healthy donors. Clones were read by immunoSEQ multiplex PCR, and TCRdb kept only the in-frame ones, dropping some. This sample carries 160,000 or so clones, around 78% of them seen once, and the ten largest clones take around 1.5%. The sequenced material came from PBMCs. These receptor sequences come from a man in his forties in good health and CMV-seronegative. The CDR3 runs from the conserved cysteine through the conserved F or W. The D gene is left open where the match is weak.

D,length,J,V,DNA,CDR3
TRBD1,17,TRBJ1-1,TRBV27,TGTGCCAGCAGTCCCACAAATCCAGGACAGGGGGGCTCTGAAGCTTTCTTT,CASSPTNPGQGGSEAFF
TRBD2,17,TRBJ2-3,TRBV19,TGTGCCAGTAGTAATCGGACTAGCGGCAAAGTCACAGATACGCAGTATTTT,CASSNRTSGKVTDTQYF
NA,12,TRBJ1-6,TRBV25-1,TGTGCCAGCAGTGAACGAGAGTCACCCCTCCACTTT,CASSERESPLHF
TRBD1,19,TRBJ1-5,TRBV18,TGTGCCAGCTCAAGGGGGCCCGATCCAGGGGGAGAGGGCAATCAGCCCCAGCATTTT,CASSRGPDPGGEGNQPQHF
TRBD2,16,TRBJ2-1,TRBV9,TGTGCCAGCAGCGTAGGGGTTAGTAGCGGGCGGGATGAGCAGTTCTTC,CASSVGVSSGRDEQFF
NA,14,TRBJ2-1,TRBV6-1,TGTGCCAGCAGGACGGCGGACTCCTACAATGAGCAGTTCTTC,CASRTADSYNEQFF
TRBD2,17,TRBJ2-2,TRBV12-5,TGTGCTAGTGGTTTGGCCTCGACTAGCGGGAACGCCGGGGAGCTGTTTTTT,CASGLASTSGNAGELFF
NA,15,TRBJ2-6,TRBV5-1,TGCGCCAGCAGCTCCGCCGGGGCTGGGGCCAACGTCCTGACTTTC,CASSSAGAGANVLTF
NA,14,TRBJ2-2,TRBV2,TGTGCCAGCAGGGCGCAGGCCTTAACCGGGGAGCTGTTTTTT,CASRAQALTGELFF
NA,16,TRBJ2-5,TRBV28,TGTGCCAGCAGTTTCCTCGTCCAGGACCCTCCGGGGGAGCAGTACTTC,CASSFLVQDPPGEQYF
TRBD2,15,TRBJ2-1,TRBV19,TGTGCCAGTAGTATACCAGCGGGAGGCTACAATGAGCAGTTCTTC,CASSIPAGGYNEQFF
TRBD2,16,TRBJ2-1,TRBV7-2,TGTGCCAGCAGCTCCCTAGCGGGTTTCTCCTACAATGAGCAGTTCTTC,CASSSLAGFSYNEQFF